The rows below give T cell receptor beta chains drawn from one sample of a study of T cell responses to AZD1222 COVID-19 vaccine. The assay was immunoSEQ multiplex PCR, and TCRdb's table has in-frame clones only and misses some. In the table there are about 86,000 clones, around nine tenths of which are singletons. The source material was peripheral blood, sampled on day 0 of AZD1222 vaccination. The receptors come from an adult in good health. The CDR3 runs from the conserved cysteine through the conserved F or W. D genes are given only for firm matches. Clone size is shown for a subset of rows, as once, few, many or a class of expanded clone.

J: TRBJ1-2; V: TRBV6-5; D: NA; size: NA; length: 14; DNA: TGTGCCAGCAGAGGTACGGGAGCAGATTATGGCTACACCTTC; CDR3: CASRGTGADYGYTF
J: TRBJ2-7; V: TRBV5-6; D: TRBD1; size: NA; length: 14; DNA: TGTGCCAGCAGGTCCGGGACAGTCTCCTACGAGCAGTACTTC; CDR3: CASRSGTVSYEQYF
J: TRBJ2-7; V: TRBV24-1; D: TRBD1; size: NA; length: 13; DNA: TGTGCCACCAGTGATGGGGACAGCTACGAGCAGTACTTC; CDR3: CATSDGDSYEQYF
J: TRBJ2-3; V: TRBV6-5; D: TRBD2; size: once; length: 14; DNA: TGTGCCAGCAGTACTAGCGGGTTCTCAGATACGCAGTATTTT; CDR3: CASSTSGFSDTQYF
J: TRBJ2-6; V: TRBV5-4; D: NA; size: NA; length: 12; DNA: TGTGCCAGCAGCTCAGCGGACCACGTCCTGACTTTC; CDR3: CASSSADHVLTF
J: TRBJ1-5; V: TRBV18; D: NA; size: once; length: 13; DNA: TGTGCCAGCTCATCGGGGACCGATCAGCCCCAGCATTTT; CDR3: CASSSGTDQPQHF
J: TRBJ2-7; V: TRBV7-2; D: TRBD1; size: NA; length: 14; DNA: TGTGCCAGCAGCTTTGGACAGGGGGGCAACGAGCAGTACTTC; CDR3: CASSFGQGGNEQYF
J: TRBJ2-3; V: TRBV11-3; D: NA; size: NA; length: 13; DNA: TGTGCCAGCAGCCACCGATCCACAGATACGCAGTATTTT; CDR3: CASSHRSTDTQYF
J: TRBJ2-1; V: TRBV27; D: NA; size: NA; length: 15; DNA: TGTGCCAGCAGTTTATCCGCGGCAGCCTACAATGAGCAGTTCTTC; CDR3: CASSLSAAAYNEQFF
J: TRBJ2-1; V: TRBV5-4; D: TRBD2; size: NA; length: 15; DNA: TGTGCCAGCAGCGGACTAGCGGGAGGGCCCGGTGAGCAGTTCTTC; CDR3: CASSGLAGGPGEQFF
J: TRBJ1-2; V: TRBV2; D: TRBD1; size: NA; length: 14; DNA: TGTGCCAGCAGCTTAACGGACAGGGTGGATGGCTACACCTTC; CDR3: CASSLTDRVDGYTF
J: TRBJ2-7; V: TRBV9; D: TRBD1; size: NA; length: 16; DNA: TGTGCCAGCAGCGTAGGTGTGCAGGGGGCGGCCTACGAGCAGTACTTC; CDR3: CASSVGVQGAAYEQYF
J: TRBJ2-7; V: TRBV6-2/TRBV6-3; D: NA; size: NA; length: 15; DNA: TGTGCCAGCAGTCCGGAGGCCTCCCAGACCTACGAGCAGTACTTC; CDR3: CASSPEASQTYEQYF
J: TRBJ1-6; V: TRBV4-3; D: NA; size: NA; length: 16; DNA: TGCGCCAGCAGCCAAGGTGTAGGATTACAACGCTCACCCCTCCACTTT; CDR3: CASSQGVGLQRSPLHF
J: TRBJ2-1; V: TRBV5-6; D: TRBD2; size: NA; length: 15; DNA: TGTGCCAGCGGGCCGACTAGCGGGAGTAACGGTGAGCAGTTCTTC; CDR3: CASGPTSGSNGEQFF
J: TRBJ1-2; V: TRBV7-2; D: TRBD1; size: NA; length: 14; DNA: TGTGCCAGCAGCTTAGAGACAGGGACCTATGGCTACACCTTC; CDR3: CASSLETGTYGYTF
J: TRBJ2-7; V: TRBV6-5; D: TRBD2; size: NA; length: 15; DNA: TGTGCCAGCAGTTCCACCAGCGGGGGGTCCTACGAGCAGTACTTC; CDR3: CASSSTSGGSYEQYF
J: TRBJ2-7; V: TRBV5-4; D: NA; size: NA; length: 12; DNA: TGTGCCAGCAGCTTTCAGGGTTACGAGCAGTACTTC; CDR3: CASSFQGYEQYF
J: TRBJ1-2; V: TRBV3-1/TRBV3-2; D: NA; size: medium-sized; length: 16; DNA: TGTGCCAGCAGCCAACTGGGGGAAAGGAATAGCTATGGCTACACCTTC; CDR3: CASSQLGERNSYGYTF
J: TRBJ2-3; V: TRBV2; D: NA; size: NA; length: 14; DNA: TGTGCCAGCAGTCTTGAGGGGTTCACAGATACGCAGTATTTT; CDR3: CASSLEGFTDTQYF
J: TRBJ2-7; V: TRBV30; D: NA; size: NA; length: 14; DNA: TGTGCCTGGTGCCCCCTAGGGTTCACCTACGAGCAGTACTTC; CDR3: CAWCPLGFTYEQYF
J: TRBJ1-2; V: TRBV30; D: NA; size: NA; length: 14; DNA: TGTGCCTCGACCTCGGCCGAAACGCCCTATGGCTACACCTTC; CDR3: CASTSAETPYGYTF
J: TRBJ1-1; V: TRBV6-5; D: NA; size: NA; length: 14; DNA: TGTGCCAGCAGTTACTCAGGGGGTAACACTGAAGCTTTCTTT; CDR3: CASSYSGGNTEAFF
J: TRBJ2-3; V: TRBV27; D: TRBD2; size: once; length: 15; DNA: TGTGCCAGCAGTCCAAGGACTAGCCTCACAGATACGCAGTATTTT; CDR3: CASSPRTSLTDTQYF
J: TRBJ1-1; V: TRBV5-5; D: TRBD1; size: NA; length: 15; DNA: TGTGCCAGCAGCTTGATACAGGGGTTGGGGACTGAAGCTTTCTTT; CDR3: CASSLIQGLGTEAFF
J: TRBJ1-2; V: TRBV4-1; D: NA; size: NA; length: 14; DNA: TGCGCCAGCAGCCAAGTAGGGTCGGTCTATGGCTACACCTTC; CDR3: CASSQVGSVYGYTF
J: TRBJ2-7; V: TRBV7-2; D: NA; size: NA; length: 12; DNA: TGTGCCAGCAGCTTAGAGTTAGGCAAGCAGTACTTC; CDR3: CASSLELGKQYF
J: TRBJ1-2; V: TRBV12-3/TRBV12-4; D: NA; size: NA; length: 13; DNA: TGTGCCAGCAGTTTTGCGGGGGAGGGTGGCTACACCTTC; CDR3: CASSFAGEGGYTF
J: TRBJ1-5; V: TRBV18; D: NA; size: NA; length: 15; DNA: TGTGCCAGCTCCCCCGGGGGACACCGCAATCAGCCCCAGCATTTT; CDR3: CASSPGGHRNQPQHF
J: TRBJ2-7; V: TRBV30; D: NA; size: NA; length: 13; DNA: TGTGCCTGGAGCCCAGGGGCTGCCTACGAGCAGTACTTC; CDR3: CAWSPGAAYEQYF
J: TRBJ1-4; V: TRBV5-1; D: NA; size: NA; length: 14; DNA: TGCGCCAGCAGCTCCGGGACAACTAATGAAAAACTGTTTTTT; CDR3: CASSSGTTNEKLFF
J: TRBJ2-5; V: TRBV18; D: TRBD2; size: NA; length: 15; DNA: TGTGCCAGCTCACCACAGGCTAGCGGGAAAGAGACCCAGTACTTC; CDR3: CASSPQASGKETQYF
J: TRBJ1-5; V: TRBV19; D: NA; size: NA; length: 14; DNA: TGTGCCAGTAGTATACGGGATAGCAATCAGCCCCAGCATTTT; CDR3: CASSIRDSNQPQHF
J: TRBJ1-2; V: TRBV5-1; D: NA; size: NA; length: 12; DNA: TGCGCCAGCAGCATTGACACCTATGGCTACACCTTC; CDR3: CASSIDTYGYTF
J: TRBJ2-2; V: TRBV9; D: NA; size: NA; length: 17; DNA: TGTGCCAGCAGCGTAGCCCCACTTCTACGGGTCGCCGGGGAGCTGTTTTTT; CDR3: CASSVAPLLRVAGELFF
J: TRBJ2-1; V: TRBV12-5; D: TRBD2; size: NA; length: 14; DNA: TGTGCTAGTGGAAGCGGGAGTTCTTACAATGAGCAGTTCTTC; CDR3: CASGSGSSYNEQFF
J: TRBJ2-1; V: TRBV7-6; D: TRBD2; size: NA; length: 18; DNA: TGTGCCAGCAGCTCCAGGACTAGCGGGAGTCTCTCCTACAATGAGCAGTTCTTC; CDR3: CASSSRTSGSLSYNEQFF